This TCR beta chain appears in the sequencing data of a study of shared clonotypes between healthy human individuals. The assay was immunoSEQ multiplex PCR, and TCRdb's table has in-frame clones only and misses some. The sample has about 1,500,000 clones, around 97% seen once. Sequencing was performed on naive CD4+ T cells sorted from blood. Regarding subset: CD45RA+ positively selected. The clonotype comes from a man aged 30-40 years in good health.

CDR3 in amino acids: CASSPRPWESHYEQYF. For the CDR3, the DNA is TGTGCCAGCAGCCCCCGTCCTTGGGAATCTCACTACGAGCAGTACTTC. The chain uses TRBV9 and TRBJ2-7; D is uncertain. CDR3 length equals 16 residues. Germline CDR1 and CDR2: SGDLS and YYNGEE. V lost 4 bases to trimming and J lost 3 bases, with 20 bases between them.